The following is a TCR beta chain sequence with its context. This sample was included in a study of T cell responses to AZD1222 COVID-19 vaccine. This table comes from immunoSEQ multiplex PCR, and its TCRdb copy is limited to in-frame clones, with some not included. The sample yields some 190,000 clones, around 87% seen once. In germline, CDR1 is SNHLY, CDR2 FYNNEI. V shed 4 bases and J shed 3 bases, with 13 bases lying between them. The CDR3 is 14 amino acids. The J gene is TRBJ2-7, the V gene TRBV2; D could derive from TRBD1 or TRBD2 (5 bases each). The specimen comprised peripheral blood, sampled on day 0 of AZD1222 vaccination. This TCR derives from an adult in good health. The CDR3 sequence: CASSVETAVYEQYF. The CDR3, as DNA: TGTGCCAGCAGTGTTGAGACAGCGGTCTACGAGCAGTACTTC.